This T cell receptor beta chain was identified during a study of OX40 agonist ivuxolimab in advanced cancers. The study, taken as a whole, reports: At 0.1 to 3.0 mg/kg and by week 6, CD4+ and CD8+ T cells in the blood had expanded clonally. Relatively little clonal expansion, among the lowest observed, appeared in partial responders at 0.1-3.0 mg/kg.

About this clone itself: Its specificity is not known.

Sequencing was performed with immunoSEQ multiplex PCR; in TCRdb, only in-frame clones are kept and a portion is missing. The table shows roughly 57,000 clones, with approximately 80% occurring only once. V lost 2 bases and J 5 bases, leaving 15 bases between the germline ends. In germline, CDR1 is LNHNV, CDR2 YYDKDF (reference sequence). This CDR3 has 15 amino acids. The starting material was CD4+ or CD8+ T cells sorted from blood, obtained in a trial of the OX40 agonist ivuxolimab. The gene calls are TRBV15 and TRBJ2-5; D remains unclear. The source is an adult with an advanced solid tumor such as melanoma, head and neck, liver or kidney cancer. CDR3 sequence: CATSRRSTSAETQYF. Written as DNA, the CDR3 is TGTGCCACCAGCAGACGGTCGACTTCCGCGGAGACCCAGTACTTC.